This paragraph covers one T cell receptor (beta chain) sequence. The clone's antigen remains unknown. Per-base quality was not reported, and no clone a single base away is much larger than it. These data come from a study of PD-L1 blockade in urothelial cancer (dated by TCRdb to 2017 to 2019). At the level of the whole study: Therapy was started in about 2014 for all patients, and atezolizumab 1,200 mg was administered intravenously every 3 weeks. Pretreatment tumor samples and matched peripheral blood, collected serially before and after atezolizumab treatment, underwent TCR sequencing. In the same patients, whole exome sequencing and RNA sequencing of pretreatment tumors were performed in addition to TCR sequencing. An ECOG performance status of 0 or 1 was recorded for the patients, and 0 to 3 prior chemotherapy regimens had been received by the patients. Somatic, immune and clinical correlates of response to PD-L1 blockade with atezolizumab in urothelial cancer were the focus of an exploratory multi-omic analysis. Blood samples were analyzed at 3 weeks after treatment start (second dose) and at 6 weeks after treatment start. About 85% of the roughly 29 patients were identified as males with urothelial cancer of bladder origin, and a prior smoking history was reported by 18 of 29 patients. A median of roughly 140,000 T cells and approximately 83,000 unique TCRs was obtained from blood samples, and a median clonality of roughly 0.074 was observed. About 10 patients reached durable clinical benefit, while 20 patients did not. Pretreatment blood TCR-seq was available for about 30 patients, at least one posttreatment blood collection was obtained for 25 or so patients, and tumor TCR-seq was available for 25 or so patients. Durable clinical benefit was defined as a progression-free survival longer than 6 months, and TCR features were additionally tested against progression-free survival and overall survival. Overall study results and their limits: Greater expansion of tumor-associated TCR clones in peripheral blood 3 weeks after the start of treatment was observed in patients with durable benefit (n ≈ 24, p = 0.022). Because the sample size was small (n ≈ 28) and many of the analyses were exploratory, the results are meant to be hypothesis-generating. A pretreatment peripheral blood TCR clonality below the median was linked to improved progression-free and overall survival.

V loses 1 base of germline sequence and J loses 5 bases, and the interval between the two ends is 12 bases. From the cysteine up to the phenylalanine, the CDR3 has a length of 15 residues. Of the read, only the CDR3 DNA is kept; its 45 bases are in frame from base 1. Based on the germline V gene, the CDR1 and CDR2 sequences are SGHRS and YFSETQ. The cohort included 25 to 30 patients with locally advanced or metastatic urothelial carcinoma who were treated at Memorial Sloan Kettering on a trial protocol. Peripheral blood mononuclear cells were collected pretreatment and during treatment, with between 1 and 8 total time points per patient. The Qiagen DNeasy Blood extraction kit was used to purify genomic DNA from total PBMCs and from tumor samples. Collected pretreatment and during treatment, PBMCs were isolated and stored as previously described. Each PCR received spiked-in synthetic TCR analog templates so that absolute template abundance could be estimated from read counts. TCRbeta CDR3 regions were amplified from genomic DNA with bias-controlled V and J gene primers using the immunoSEQ assay. Sequencing of rearranged TCRbeta segments was performed at approximately 20X coverage. On the study's bioinformatics: Sequencing errors were corrected by clustering and CDR3s were annotated against IMGT to assign V, D and J genes. Only productive TCRbeta rearrangements were used in downstream analyses, excluding out-of-frame or stop-codon sequences. To compute clonality, Shannon entropy was normalized by the log of the number of unique productive sequences and then subtracted from one. Fisher's exact test with Benjamini-Hochberg correction, using a cutoff of adjusted p below 0.01, was how clones that differed between time points or between blood and tumor were identified. This immuneACCESS table, as held by TCRdb, lists in-frame sequences with V and J called but not all clones. Of the missing ones, under half trace to an unresolved V gene in checked studies; the others have no known cause. V and J calls and clone size follow that table, whereas D and trimming were derived from the DNA. The sample yields tens of thousands of clones; about 85% were counted once. The ten biggest clones cover less than 5.5% of the sample.

The input for sequencing was PBMCs, taken around atezolizumab (anti-PD-L1) treatment. Recombination linked TRBV5-1 to TRBJ1-4; the D region possibly corresponds to TRBD1 (6 bases align). This receptor was obtained from a man aged 70 or older with urothelial cancer. The nucleotide sequence reads as follows: TGCGCCAGCAGCTTGCGACAGGCTCCAAATGAAAAACTGTTTTTT. The resulting protein is CASSLRQAPNEKLFF.